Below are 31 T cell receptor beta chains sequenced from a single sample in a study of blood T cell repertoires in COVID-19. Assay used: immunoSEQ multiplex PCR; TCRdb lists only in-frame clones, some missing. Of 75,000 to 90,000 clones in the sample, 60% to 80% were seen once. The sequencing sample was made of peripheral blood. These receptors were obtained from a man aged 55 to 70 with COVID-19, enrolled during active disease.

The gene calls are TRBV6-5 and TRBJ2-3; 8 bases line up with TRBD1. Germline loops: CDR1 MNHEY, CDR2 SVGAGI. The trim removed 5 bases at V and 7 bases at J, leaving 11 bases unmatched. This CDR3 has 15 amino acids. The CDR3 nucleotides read TGTGCCAGCAGTCTCGGGGCAGGGGGCGGGAATACGCAGTATTTT. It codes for CASSLGAGGGNTQYF.

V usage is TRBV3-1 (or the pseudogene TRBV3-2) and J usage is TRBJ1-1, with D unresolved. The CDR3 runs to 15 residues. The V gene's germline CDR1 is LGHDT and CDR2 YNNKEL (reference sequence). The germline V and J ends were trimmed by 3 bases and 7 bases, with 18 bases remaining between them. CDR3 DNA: TGTGCCAGCAGCCATTCGGGTTTCCGCGCCCTTGAAGCTTTCTTT. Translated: CASSHSGFRALEAFF.

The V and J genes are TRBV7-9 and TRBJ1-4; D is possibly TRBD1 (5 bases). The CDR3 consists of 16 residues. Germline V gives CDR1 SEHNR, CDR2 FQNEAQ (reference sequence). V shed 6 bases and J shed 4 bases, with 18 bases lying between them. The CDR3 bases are TGTGCCAGCAGTTACCCCCAGGGTTCACTTAATGAAAAACTGTTTTTT. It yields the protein CASSYPQGSLNEKLFF.

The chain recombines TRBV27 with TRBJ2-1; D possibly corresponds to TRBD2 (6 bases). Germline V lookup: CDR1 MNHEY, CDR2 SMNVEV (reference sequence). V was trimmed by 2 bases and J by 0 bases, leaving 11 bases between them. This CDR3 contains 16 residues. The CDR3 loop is CASSLLLGSSYNEQFF. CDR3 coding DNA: TGTGCCAGCAGTTTACTCCTCGGGAGCTCCTACAATGAGCAGTTCTTC.

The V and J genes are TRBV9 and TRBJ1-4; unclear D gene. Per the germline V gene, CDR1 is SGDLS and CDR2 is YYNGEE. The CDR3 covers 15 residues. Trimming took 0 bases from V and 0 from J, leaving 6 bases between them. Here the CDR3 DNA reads TGTGCCAGCAGCGTAGGAGCTGCAACTAATGAAAAACTGTTTTTT. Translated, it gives CASSVGAATNEKLFF.

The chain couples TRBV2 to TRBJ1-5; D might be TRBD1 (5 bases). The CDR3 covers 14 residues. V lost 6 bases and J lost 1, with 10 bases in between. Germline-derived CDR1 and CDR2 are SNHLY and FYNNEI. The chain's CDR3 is CASREGRSNQPQHF. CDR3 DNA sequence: TGTGCCAGCAGGGAGGGGAGGAGCAATCAGCCCCAGCATTTT.

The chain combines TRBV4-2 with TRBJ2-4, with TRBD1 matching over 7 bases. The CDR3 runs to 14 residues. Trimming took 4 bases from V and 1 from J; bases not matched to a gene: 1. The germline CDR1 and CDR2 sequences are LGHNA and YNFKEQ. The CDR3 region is CASSPQGAKNIQYF. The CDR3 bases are TGTGCCAGCAGCCCACAGGGGGCCAAAAACATTCAGTACTTC.

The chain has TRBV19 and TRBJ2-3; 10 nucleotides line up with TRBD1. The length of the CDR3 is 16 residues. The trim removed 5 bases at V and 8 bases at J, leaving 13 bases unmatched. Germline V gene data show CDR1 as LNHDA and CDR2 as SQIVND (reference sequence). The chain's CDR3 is CASSFTRDRGGGTQYF. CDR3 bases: TGTGCCAGTAGTTTCACCCGGGACAGGGGTGGCGGTACGCAGTATTTT.

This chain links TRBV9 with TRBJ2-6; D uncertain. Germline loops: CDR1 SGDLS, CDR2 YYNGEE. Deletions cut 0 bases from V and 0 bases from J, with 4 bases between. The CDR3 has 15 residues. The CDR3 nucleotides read TGTGCCAGCAGCGTAGACATCTCTGGGGCCAACGTCCTGACTTTC. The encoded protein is CASSVDISGANVLTF.

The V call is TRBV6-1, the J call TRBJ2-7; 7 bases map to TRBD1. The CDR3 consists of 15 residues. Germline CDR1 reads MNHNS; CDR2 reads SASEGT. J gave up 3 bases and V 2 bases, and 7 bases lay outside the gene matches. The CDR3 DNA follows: TGTGCCAGCAGTGAATCGGTCAGGGGGATCTACGAGCAGTACTTC. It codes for CASSESVRGIYEQYF.

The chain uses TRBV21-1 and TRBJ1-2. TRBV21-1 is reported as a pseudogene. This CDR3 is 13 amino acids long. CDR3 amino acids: CANRRSFGYGYTF. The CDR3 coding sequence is TGTGCCAACCGGAGGAGTTTCGGATATGGCTACACCTTC.

Written as DNA, the CDR3 is TGCGCCAGCAGTACAGTCTCTCAGGTACAGACCCAGTACTTC. Translating gives CASSTVSQVQTQYF. The chain has TRBV5-1 and TRBJ2-5; the D is unclear. The CDR3 sequence is 14 residues long. Trimming removed 5 bases from V and 6 bases from J, with 17 bases in between. CDR1 is SGHRS and CDR2 is YFSETQ in the germline V gene.

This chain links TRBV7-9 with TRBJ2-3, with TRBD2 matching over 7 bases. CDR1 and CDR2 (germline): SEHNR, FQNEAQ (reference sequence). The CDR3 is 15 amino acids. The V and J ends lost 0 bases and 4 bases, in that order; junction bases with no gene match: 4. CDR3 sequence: CASSLAAGRSDTQYF. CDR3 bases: TGTGCCAGCAGCTTAGCGGCCGGGAGGTCAGATACGCAGTATTTT.

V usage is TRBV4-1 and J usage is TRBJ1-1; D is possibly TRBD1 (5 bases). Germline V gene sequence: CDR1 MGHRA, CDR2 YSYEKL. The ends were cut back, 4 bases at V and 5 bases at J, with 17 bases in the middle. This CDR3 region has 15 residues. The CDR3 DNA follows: TGCGCCAGCAGCCTAGAGGTGGCAGGGCTTACTGAAGCTTTCTTT. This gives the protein CASSLEVAGLTEAFF.

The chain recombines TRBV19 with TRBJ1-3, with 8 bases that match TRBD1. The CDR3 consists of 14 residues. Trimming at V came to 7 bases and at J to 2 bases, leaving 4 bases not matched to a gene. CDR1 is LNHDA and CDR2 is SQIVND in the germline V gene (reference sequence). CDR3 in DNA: TGTGCCAGTACGACAGGGGCAGCTGGAAACACCATATATTTT. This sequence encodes CASTTGAAGNTIYF.

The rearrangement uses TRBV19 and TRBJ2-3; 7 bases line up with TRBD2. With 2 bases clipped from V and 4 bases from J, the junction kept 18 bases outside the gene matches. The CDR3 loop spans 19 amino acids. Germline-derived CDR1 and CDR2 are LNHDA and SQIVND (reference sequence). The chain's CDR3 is CASSIIGRPGGRTADTQYF. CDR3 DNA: TGTGCCAGTAGTATAATCGGACGGCCGGGGGGAAGGACGGCAGATACGCAGTATTTT.

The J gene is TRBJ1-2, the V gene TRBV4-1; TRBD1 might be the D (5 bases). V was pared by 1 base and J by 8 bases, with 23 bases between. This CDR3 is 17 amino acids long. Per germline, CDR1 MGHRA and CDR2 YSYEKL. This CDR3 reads CASSQVPVRTGRGGYTF. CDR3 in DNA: TGCGCCAGCAGCCAAGTTCCGGTGAGAACAGGACGAGGAGGCTACACCTTC.

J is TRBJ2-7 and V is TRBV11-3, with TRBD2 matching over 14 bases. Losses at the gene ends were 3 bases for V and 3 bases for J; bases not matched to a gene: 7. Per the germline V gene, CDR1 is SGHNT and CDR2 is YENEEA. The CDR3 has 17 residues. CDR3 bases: TGTGCCAGCAGCTTGTCGGGACTAGCGGGGGCGGACTACGAGCAGTACTTC. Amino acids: CASSLSGLAGADYEQYF. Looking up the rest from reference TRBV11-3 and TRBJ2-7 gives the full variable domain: EAGVVQSPRYKIIEKKQPVAFWCNPISGHNTLYWYLQNLGQGPELLIRYENEEAVDDSQLPKDRFSAERLKGVDSTLKIQPAELGDSAVYLCASSLSGLAGADYEQYFGPGTRLTVT.

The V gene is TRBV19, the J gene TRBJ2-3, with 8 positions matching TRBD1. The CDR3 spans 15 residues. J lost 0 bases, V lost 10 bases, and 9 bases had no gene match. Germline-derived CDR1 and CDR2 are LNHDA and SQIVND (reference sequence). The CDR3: CATGQGLTSTDTQYF. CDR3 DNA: TGTGCCACCGGACAGGGTCTTACCAGCACAGATACGCAGTATTTT.

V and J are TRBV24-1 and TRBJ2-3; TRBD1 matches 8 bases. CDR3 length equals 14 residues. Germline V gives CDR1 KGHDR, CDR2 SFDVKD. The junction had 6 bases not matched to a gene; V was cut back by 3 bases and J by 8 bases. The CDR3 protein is CATSDPGTGPTQYF. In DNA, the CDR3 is TGTGCCACCAGTGATCCCGGGACAGGTCCTACGCAGTATTTT.

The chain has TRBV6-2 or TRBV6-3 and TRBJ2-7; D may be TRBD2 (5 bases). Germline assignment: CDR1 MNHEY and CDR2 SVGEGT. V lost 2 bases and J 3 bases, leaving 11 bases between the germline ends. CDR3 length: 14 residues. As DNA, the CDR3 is TGTGCCAGCAGTTACGTAGGAGGCATCTACGAGCAGTACTTC. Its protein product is CASSYVGGIYEQYF.

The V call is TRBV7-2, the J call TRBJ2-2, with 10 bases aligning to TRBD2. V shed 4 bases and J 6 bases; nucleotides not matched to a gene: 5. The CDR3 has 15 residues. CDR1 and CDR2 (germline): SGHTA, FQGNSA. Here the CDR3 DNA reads TGTGCCAGCAGCTACCTAGCGGGAGCGGCCGGGGAGCTGTTTTTT. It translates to CASSYLAGAAGELFF.

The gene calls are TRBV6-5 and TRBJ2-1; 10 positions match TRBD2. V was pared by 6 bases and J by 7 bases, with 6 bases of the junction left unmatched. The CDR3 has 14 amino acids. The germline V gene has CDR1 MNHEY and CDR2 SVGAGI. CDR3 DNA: TGTGCCAGCAGCGCTAGCGGGGGAGGGAATGAGCAGTTCTTC. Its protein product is CASSASGGGNEQFF.

CDR3 coding DNA: TGTGCCAGCAGTTATGCGTTTGCGAGCAATCAGCCCCAGCATTTT. It specifies CASSYAFASNQPQHF. The V call is TRBV6-2 or TRBV6-3, the J call TRBJ1-5; D uncertain. V lost 3 bases and J lost 1, with 10 bases in between. The CDR3 runs to 15 residues. Germline CDR1 reads MNHEY; CDR2 reads SVGEGT.

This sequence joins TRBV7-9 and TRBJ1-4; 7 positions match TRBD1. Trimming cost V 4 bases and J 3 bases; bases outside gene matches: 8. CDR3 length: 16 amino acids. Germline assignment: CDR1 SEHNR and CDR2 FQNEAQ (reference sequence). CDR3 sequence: CASSSPQGWANEKLFF. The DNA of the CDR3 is TGTGCCAGCAGCTCTCCACAGGGGTGGGCTAATGAAAAACTGTTTTTT.

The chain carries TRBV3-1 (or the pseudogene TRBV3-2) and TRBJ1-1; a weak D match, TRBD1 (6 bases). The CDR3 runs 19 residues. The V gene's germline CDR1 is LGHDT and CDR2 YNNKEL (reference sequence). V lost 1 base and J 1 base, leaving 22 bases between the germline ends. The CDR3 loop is CASSQGLFQGSGTNTEAFF. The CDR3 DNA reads TGTGCCAGCAGCCAAGGCCTTTTTCAGGGGAGCGGGACGAACACTGAAGCTTTCTTT.

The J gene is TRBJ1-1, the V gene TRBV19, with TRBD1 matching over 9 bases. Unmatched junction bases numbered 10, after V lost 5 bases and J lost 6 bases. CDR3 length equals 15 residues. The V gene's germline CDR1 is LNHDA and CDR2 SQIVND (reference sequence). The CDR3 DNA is TGTGCCAGTAGTGCCGGGACAGGGTTCAGGGCTGAAGCTTTCTTT. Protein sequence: CASSAGTGFRAEAFF.

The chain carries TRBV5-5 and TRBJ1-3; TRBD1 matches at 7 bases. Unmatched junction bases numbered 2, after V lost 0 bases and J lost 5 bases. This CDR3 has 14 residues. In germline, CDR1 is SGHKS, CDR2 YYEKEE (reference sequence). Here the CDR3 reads CASSLGDSRNTIYF. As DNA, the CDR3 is TGTGCCAGCAGCTTGGGGGACAGTAGAAACACCATATATTTT. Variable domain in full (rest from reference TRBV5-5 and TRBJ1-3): DAGVTQSPTHLIKTRGQQVTLRCSPISGHKSVSWYQQVLGQGPQFIFQYYEKEERGRGNFPDRFSARQFPNYSSELNVNALLLGDSALYLCASSLGDSRNTIYFGEGSWLTVV.

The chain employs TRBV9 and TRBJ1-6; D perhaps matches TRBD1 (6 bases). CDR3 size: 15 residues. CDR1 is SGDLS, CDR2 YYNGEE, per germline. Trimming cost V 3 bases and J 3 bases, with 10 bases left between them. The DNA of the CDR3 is TGTGCCAGCAGCGATAAGGACAGCTATAATTCACCCCTCCACTTT. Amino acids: CASSDKDSYNSPLHF.

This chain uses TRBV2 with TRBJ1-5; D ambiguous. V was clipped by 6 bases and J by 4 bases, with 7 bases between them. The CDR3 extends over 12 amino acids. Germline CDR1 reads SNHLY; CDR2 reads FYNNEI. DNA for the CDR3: TGTGCCAGCAGGTCGGAGAATCAGCCCCAGCATTTT. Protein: CASRSENQPQHF.

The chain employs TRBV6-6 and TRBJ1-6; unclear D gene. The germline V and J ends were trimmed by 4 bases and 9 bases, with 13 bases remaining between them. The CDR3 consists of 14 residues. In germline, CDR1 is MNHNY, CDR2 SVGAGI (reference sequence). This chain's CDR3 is CASSSDSEVSPLHF. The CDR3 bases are TGTGCCAGCAGTTCGGACTCGGAAGTTTCACCCCTCCACTTT.